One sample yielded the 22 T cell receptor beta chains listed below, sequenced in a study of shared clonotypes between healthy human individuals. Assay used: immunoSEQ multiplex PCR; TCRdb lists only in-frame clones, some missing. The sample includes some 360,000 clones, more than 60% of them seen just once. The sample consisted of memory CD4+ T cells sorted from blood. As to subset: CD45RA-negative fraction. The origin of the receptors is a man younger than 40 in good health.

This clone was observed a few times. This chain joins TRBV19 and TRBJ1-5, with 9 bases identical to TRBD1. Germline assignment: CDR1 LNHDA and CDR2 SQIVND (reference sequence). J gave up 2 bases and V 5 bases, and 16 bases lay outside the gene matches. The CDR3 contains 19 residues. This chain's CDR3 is CASSADSGTGKRGNQPQHF. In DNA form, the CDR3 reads TGTGCCAGTAGTGCTGACTCCGGGACAGGGAAGAGGGGCAATCAGCCCCAGCATTTT.

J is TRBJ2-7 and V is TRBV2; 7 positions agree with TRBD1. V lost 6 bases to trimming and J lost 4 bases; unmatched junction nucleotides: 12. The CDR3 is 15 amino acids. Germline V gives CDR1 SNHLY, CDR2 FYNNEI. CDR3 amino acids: CASRAAGTVVYEQYF. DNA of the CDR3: TGTGCCAGCAGAGCAGCCGGGACAGTTGTGTACGAGCAGTACTTC.

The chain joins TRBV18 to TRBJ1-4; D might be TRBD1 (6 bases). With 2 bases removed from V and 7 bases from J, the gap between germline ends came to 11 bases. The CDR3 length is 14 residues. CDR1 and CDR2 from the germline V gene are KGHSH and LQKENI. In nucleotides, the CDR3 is TGTGCCAGCTCACCATGGGGGGCCGTTGAAAAACTGTTTTTT. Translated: CASSPWGAVEKLFF.

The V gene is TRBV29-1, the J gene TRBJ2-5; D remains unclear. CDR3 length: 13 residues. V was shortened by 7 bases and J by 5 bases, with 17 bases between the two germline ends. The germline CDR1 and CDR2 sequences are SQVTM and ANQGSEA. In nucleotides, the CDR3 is TGCAGCGGGGTGGTTCCGGGTCCGGAGACCCAGTACTTC. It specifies CSGVVPGPETQYF.

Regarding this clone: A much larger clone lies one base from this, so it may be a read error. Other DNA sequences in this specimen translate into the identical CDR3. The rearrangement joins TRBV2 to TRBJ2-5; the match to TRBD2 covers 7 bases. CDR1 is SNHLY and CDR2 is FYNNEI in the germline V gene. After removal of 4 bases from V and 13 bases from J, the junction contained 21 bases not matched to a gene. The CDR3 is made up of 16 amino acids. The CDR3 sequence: CASSARTLGGREIRYF. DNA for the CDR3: TGTGCCAGCAGTGCTAGAACCCTAGGTGGGCGGGAGATCAGGTACTTC. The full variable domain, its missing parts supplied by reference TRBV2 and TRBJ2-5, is EPEVTQTPSHQVTQMGQEVILRCVPISNHLYFYWYRQILGQKVEFLVSFYNNEISEKSEIFDDQFSVERPDGSNFTLKIRSTKLEDSAMYFCASSARTLGGREIRYFGPGTRLLVL.

The CDR3 DNA sequence: TGTGCCAGCAGCATCGGGAGCTCTGGGGCCAACGTCCTGACTTTC. Its protein is CASSIGSSGANVLTF. The chain couples TRBV11-2 to TRBJ2-6; perhaps TRBD2 as D (6 bases). Trimming took 5 bases from V and 0 from J, leaving 8 bases between them. Looked up from germline, CDR1 is SGHAT and CDR2 is FQNNGV. The CDR3 loop spans 15 amino acids.

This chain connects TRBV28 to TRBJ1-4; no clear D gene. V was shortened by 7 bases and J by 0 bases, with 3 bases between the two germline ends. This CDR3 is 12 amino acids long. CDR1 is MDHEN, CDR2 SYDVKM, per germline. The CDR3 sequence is CASKTTNEKLFF. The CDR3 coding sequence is TGTGCCAGCAAGACAACTAATGAAAAACTGTTTTTT.

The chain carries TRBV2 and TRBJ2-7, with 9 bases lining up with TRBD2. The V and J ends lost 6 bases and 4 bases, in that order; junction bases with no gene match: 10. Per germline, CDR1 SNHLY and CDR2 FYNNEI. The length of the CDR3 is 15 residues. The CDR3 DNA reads TGTGCCAGCAGACTCGGCGGACTAGCGATTTACGAGCAGTACTTC. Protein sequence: CASRLGGLAIYEQYF. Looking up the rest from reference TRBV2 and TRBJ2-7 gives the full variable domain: EPEVTQTPSHQVTQMGQEVILRCVPISNHLYFYWYRQILGQKVEFLVSFYNNEISEKSEIFDDQFSVERPDGSNFTLKIRSTKLEDSAMYFCASRLGGLAIYEQYFGPGTRLTVT.

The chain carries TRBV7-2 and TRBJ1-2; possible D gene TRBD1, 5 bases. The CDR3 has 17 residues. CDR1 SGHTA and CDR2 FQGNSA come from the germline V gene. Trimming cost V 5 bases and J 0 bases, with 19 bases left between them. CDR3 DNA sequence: TGTGCCAGCAGCCCCCGGACATTAACTCCTTCTAACTATGGCTACACCTTC. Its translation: CASSPRTLTPSNYGYTF.

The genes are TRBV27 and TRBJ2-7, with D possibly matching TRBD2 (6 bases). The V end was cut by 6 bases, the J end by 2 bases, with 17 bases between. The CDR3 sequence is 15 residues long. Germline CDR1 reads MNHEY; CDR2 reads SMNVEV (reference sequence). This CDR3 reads CASSPWGDATYEQYF. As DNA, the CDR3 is TGTGCCAGCAGCCCCTGGGGGGACGCCACCTACGAGCAGTACTTC.

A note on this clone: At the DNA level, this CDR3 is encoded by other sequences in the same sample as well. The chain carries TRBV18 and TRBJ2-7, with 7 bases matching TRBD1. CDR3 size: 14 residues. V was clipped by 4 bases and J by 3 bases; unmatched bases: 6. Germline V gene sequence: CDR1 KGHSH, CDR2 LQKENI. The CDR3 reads CASSRGQRNYEQYF. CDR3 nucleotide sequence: TGTGCCAGCTCACGGGGACAGCGAAACTACGAGCAGTACTTC. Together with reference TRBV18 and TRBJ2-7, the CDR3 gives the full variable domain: NAGVMQNPRHLVRRRGQEARLRCSPMKGHSHVYWYRQLPEEGLKFMVYLQKENIIDESGMPKERFSAEFPKEGPSILRIQQVVRGDSAAYFCASSRGQRNYEQYFGPGTRLTVT.

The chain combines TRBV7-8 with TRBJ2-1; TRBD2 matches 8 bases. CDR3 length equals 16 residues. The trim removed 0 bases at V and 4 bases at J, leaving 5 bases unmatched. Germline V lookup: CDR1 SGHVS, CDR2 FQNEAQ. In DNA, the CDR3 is TGTGCCAGCAGCTTAGCTTTTCTAGCGGGTTACAATGAGCAGTTCTTC. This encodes CASSLAFLAGYNEQFF.

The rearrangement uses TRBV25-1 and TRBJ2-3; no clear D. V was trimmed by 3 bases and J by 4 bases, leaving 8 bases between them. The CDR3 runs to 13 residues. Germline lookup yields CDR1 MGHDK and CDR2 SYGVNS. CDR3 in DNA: TGTGCCAGCAGTGATAACAGTCCAGATACGCAGTATTTT. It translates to CASSDNSPDTQYF.

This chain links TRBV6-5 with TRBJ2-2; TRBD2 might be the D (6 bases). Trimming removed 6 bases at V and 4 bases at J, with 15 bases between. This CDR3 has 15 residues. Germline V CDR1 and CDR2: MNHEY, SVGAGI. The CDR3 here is CASSTFGSGTGELFF. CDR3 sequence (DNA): TGTGCCAGCAGCACTTTCGGGAGCGGCACCGGGGAGCTGTTTTTT.

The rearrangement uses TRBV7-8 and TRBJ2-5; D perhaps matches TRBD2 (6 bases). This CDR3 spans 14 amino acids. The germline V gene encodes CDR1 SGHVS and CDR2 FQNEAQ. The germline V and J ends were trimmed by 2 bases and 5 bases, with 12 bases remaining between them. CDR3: CASSLMAGSETQYF. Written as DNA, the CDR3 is TGTGCCAGCAGCTTAATGGCGGGATCGGAGACCCAGTACTTC.

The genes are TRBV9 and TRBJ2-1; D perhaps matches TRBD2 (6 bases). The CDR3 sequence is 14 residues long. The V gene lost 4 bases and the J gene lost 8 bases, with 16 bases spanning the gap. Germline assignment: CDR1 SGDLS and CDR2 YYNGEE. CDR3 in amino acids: CASSLNTWEDEQFF. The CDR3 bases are TGTGCCAGCAGCTTAAACACTTGGGAGGATGAGCAGTTCTTC. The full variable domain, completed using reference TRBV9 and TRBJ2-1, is DSGVTQTPKHLITATGQRVTLRCSPRSGDLSVYWYQQSLDQGLQFLIQYYNGEERAKGNILERFSAQQFPDLHSELNLSSLELGDSALYFCASSLNTWEDEQFFGPGTRLTVL.

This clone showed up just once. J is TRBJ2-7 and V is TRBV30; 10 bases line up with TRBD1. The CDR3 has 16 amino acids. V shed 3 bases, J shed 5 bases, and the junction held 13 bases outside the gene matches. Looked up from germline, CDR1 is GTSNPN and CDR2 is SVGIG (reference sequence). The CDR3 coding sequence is TGTGCCTGGAGCGGACGTACCGGGACAGGGGTCCACGAGCAGTACTTC. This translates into CAWSGRTGTGVHEQYF.

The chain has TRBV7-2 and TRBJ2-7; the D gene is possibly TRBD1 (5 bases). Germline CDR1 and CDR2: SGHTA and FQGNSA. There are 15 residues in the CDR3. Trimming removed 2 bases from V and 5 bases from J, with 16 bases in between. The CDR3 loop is CASSLRGTATHEQYF. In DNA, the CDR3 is TGTGCCAGCAGCTTAAGGGGCACTGCCACCCACGAGCAGTACTTC.

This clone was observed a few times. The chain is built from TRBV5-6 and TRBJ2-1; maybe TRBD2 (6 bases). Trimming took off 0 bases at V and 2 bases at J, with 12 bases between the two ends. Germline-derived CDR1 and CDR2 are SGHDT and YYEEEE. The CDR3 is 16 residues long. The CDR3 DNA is TGTGCCAGCAGCTTGGCCGGGGGAAGCACCTACAATGAGCAGTTCTTC. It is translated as CASSLAGGSTYNEQFF.

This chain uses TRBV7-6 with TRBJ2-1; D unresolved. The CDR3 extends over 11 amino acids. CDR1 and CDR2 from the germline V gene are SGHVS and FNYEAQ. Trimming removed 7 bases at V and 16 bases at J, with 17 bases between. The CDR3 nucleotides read TGTGCCAGCACCGTGGGCCCCGTGTCTTTCTTC. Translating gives CASTVGPVSFF.

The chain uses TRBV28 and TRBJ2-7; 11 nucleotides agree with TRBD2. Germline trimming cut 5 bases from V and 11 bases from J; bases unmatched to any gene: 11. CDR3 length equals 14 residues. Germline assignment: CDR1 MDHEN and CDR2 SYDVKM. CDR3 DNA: TGTGCCAGCAGTCTTTTAGCGGGAGGGCAAGTGAAGTACTTC. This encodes CASSLLAGGQVKYF.

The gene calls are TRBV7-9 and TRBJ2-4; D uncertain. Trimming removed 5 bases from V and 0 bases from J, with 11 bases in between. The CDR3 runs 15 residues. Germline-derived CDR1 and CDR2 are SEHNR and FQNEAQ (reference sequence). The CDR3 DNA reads TGTGCCAGCAGCCCCTCGAACTTAGCCAAAAACATTCAGTACTTC. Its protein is CASSPSNLAKNIQYF.